This TCR beta chain was documented in a study of T cells expressing NK-cell markers. Study-level results: Expanded NKG2C+ T cell clones were not confirmed as HCMV-specific.

In the case of this clonotype: Its antigen remains unidentified.

TCRdb re-called the 5' RACE reads, yielding one record per CDR3 amino acid sequence without DNA. The ten top clones account for roughly 3.6%, within a sample of 500,000 to 700,000 distinct CDR3 sequences. In germline, CDR1 is DFQATT, CDR2 SNEGSKA (reference sequence). The length of the CDR3 is 15 residues. The sample consisted of blood T cells: a sorted CD56 or NKG2C T cell subset, CD4+ or CD8+ T cells, or bulk PBMC T cells (not recorded which). The origin of this receptor is a man younger than 35 in good health. J is TRBJ2-5 and V is TRBV20-1; lacking DNA, the TRBD2 call made by TCRdb goes unchecked. The CDR3 is CSASPLAGDGETQYF.